Presented here are 30 T cell receptor beta chains from one specimen sequenced in a study of Ad26.COV2.S vaccination and SARS-CoV-2 variants. TCRdb's copy holds only in-frame clones and misses some; the assay was immunoSEQ multiplex PCR. The sample includes approximately 410,000 clones, roughly 90% of them seen just once. Stated treatment: around 19 received Ad26.COV2.S at low or high dose, single or two shots; 5 received placebo; per-sample allocation not given. Following the first vaccine or placebo injection, samples were taken on day 63. This specimen was peripheral blood, taken in a trial of Ad26.COV2.S vaccine versus placebo. The receptors originated from a person aged 18-60 years who received the Ad26.COV2.S COVID-19 vaccine or a placebo.

The table lists this clone with a count of one. V is TRBV14 and J is TRBJ2-7; D remains ambiguous. With 2 bases removed from V and 4 bases from J, the gap between germline ends came to 9 bases. Per germline, CDR1 SGHDN and CDR2 FVKESK. This CDR3 has 13 amino acids. The CDR3 is CASSQIARYEQYF. DNA for the CDR3: TGTGCCAGCAGCCAAATCGCTAGATACGAGCAGTACTTC.

This clone came up once. The V gene is TRBV19, the J gene TRBJ1-2; a weak D match, TRBD1 (6 bases). The CDR3 runs to 13 residues. The germline gives CDR1 LNHDA, CDR2 SQIVND (reference sequence). The V end lost 3 bases, the J end lost 3 bases, and 8 bases lay between the germline ends. CDR3: CASSIRGDYGYTF. As DNA, the CDR3 is TGTGCCAGTAGTATTAGGGGGGACTATGGCTACACCTTC. The whole variable domain, filled in from reference TRBV19 and TRBJ1-2, reads DGGITQSPKYLFRKEGQNVTLSCEQNLNHDAMYWYRQDPGQGLRLIYYSQIVNDFQKGDIAEGYSVSREKKESFPLTVTSAQKNPTAFYLCASSIRGDYGYTFGSGTRLTVV.

The rearrangement joins TRBV1 to TRBJ2-3; TRBD2, the table's D call, lacks a check against the DNA. TRBV1 is recorded as a pseudogene. The CDR3 length is 16 residues. This CDR3 reads CTSSQGAGGGADTQYF. For the CDR3, the DNA is TGCACCAGCAGCCAAGGCGCGGGGGGAGGGGCAGATACGCAGTATTTT.

The chain carries TRBV12-3 or TRBV12-4 and TRBJ1-4; D is unclear. The germline V and J ends were trimmed by 5 bases and 7 bases, with 5 bases remaining between them. The CDR3 extends over 11 amino acids. CDR3 amino acids: CASSASEKLFF. The DNA of the CDR3 is TGTGCCAGCAGTGCGAGTGAAAAACTGTTTTTT.

The chain recombines TRBV7-8 with TRBJ2-3; TRBD2 agrees at 11 bases. The germline V gene has CDR1 SGHVS and CDR2 FQNEAQ. The CDR3 has 16 amino acids. The trim removed 5 bases at V and 4 bases at J, leaving 8 bases unmatched. CDR3 in amino acids: CASSPLTSGAPDTQYF. The CDR3 DNA reads TGTGCCAGCAGCCCGCTGACTAGCGGGGCACCAGATACGCAGTATTTT.

The chain employs TRBV5-4 and TRBJ2-1; TRBD2 matches at 10 bases. CDR1 is SGHNT and CDR2 is YYREEE in the germline V gene (reference sequence). The junction had 6 bases not matched to a gene; V was cut back by 4 bases and J by 5 bases. The CDR3 totals 15 residues. Written as DNA, the CDR3 is TGTGCCAGCAGCCTGACTAGCGGGTTTAACAATGAGCAGTTCTTC. This sequence encodes CASSLTSGFNNEQFF.

The rearrangement uses TRBV5-5 and TRBJ2-7; 11 nucleotides agree with TRBD2. This CDR3 is 17 amino acids long. CDR1 and CDR2 (germline): SGHKS, YYEKEE (reference sequence). J was trimmed by 0 bases and V by 5 bases; bases with no gene match: 10. Written as DNA, the CDR3 is TGTGCCAGCAGTTCCGCCCGAGGACTAGCGGGCTCCTACGAGCAGTACTTC. This encodes CASSSARGLAGSYEQYF.

This clone showed up just once. V gene TRBV4-1 combines with J gene TRBJ1-1; no reliable D call. CDR3 length equals 12 residues. Trimming left V 3 bases short and J 7 bases short, with 9 bases between. Germline lookup yields CDR1 MGHRA and CDR2 YSYEKL. Written as DNA, the CDR3 is TGCGCCAGCAGCCATGGGAATGGTGAAGCTTTCTTT. This encodes CASSHGNGEAFF.

The chain has TRBV11-2 and TRBJ2-7; 7 bases fit TRBD2. This CDR3 spans 15 amino acids. CDR1 is SGHAT and CDR2 is FQNNGV in the germline V gene. V lost 0 bases to trimming and J lost 1 base; unmatched junction nucleotides: 3. CDR3 amino acids: CASSLEGLPSYEQYF. As DNA, the CDR3 is TGTGCCAGCAGCTTAGAGGGACTACCATCCTACGAGCAGTACTTC.

In its sample, this clone was seen a few times. The chain couples TRBV30 to TRBJ2-6; a possible D gene is TRBD1 (6 bases). The V gene lost 2 bases and the J gene lost 1 base, with 15 bases spanning the gap. This CDR3 comprises 17 residues. Germline V lookup: CDR1 GTSNPN, CDR2 SVGIG (reference sequence). The CDR3 sequence is CAWSRGRGSSGANVLTF. DNA of the CDR3: TGTGCCTGGAGTCGTGGCAGGGGATCTTCTGGGGCCAACGTCCTGACTTTC.

The chain couples TRBV6-5 to TRBJ1-6; D may be TRBD1 (5 bases). CDR1 and CDR2 from the germline V gene are MNHEY and SVGAGI. The length of the CDR3 is 15 residues. V shed 6 bases and J shed 2 bases, with 11 bases lying between them. Here the CDR3 DNA reads TGTGCCAGCAGCGATCCGACAGCCTATAATTCACCCCTCCACTTT. Its translation: CASSDPTAYNSPLHF.

The CDR3 protein is CASSSGLAGYTGELFF. CDR3 nucleotide sequence: TGTGCCAGCAGTTCGGGACTAGCGGGGTACACCGGGGAGCTGTTTTTT. The gene calls are TRBV7-2 and TRBJ2-2, with 13 bases that match TRBD2. V shed 6 bases, J shed 3 bases, and the junction held 4 bases outside the gene matches. The CDR3 length is 16 residues. The germline V gene has CDR1 SGHTA and CDR2 FQGNSA.

The chain links TRBV7-9 to TRBJ2-1, with TRBD2 as a possible D gene (5 bases). Germline V gene data show CDR1 as SEHNR and CDR2 as FQNEAQ (reference sequence). CDR3 length equals 14 residues. Trimming took off 7 bases at V and 9 bases at J, with 19 bases between the two ends. CDR3 in amino acids: CASKQTSLDFEQFF. The CDR3 DNA sequence: TGTGCCAGCAAACAAACTAGTCTCGACTTTGAGCAGTTCTTC.

J is TRBJ1-2 and V is TRBV4-2, with TRBD1 matching over 10 bases. Germline CDR1 and CDR2: LGHNA and YNFKEQ. The CDR3 is 15 amino acids. After removal of 0 bases from V and 8 bases from J, the junction contained 6 bases not matched to a gene. CDR3 DNA sequence: TGTGCCAGCAGCCAAGATAGGGACAGGGGCGGCGGCTACACCTTC. It codes for CASSQDRDRGGGYTF.

This clone is a singleton in its sample. This chain connects TRBV4-3 to TRBJ1-6; D is uncertain. This CDR3 is 16 amino acids long. Between the trimmed V and J ends, which lost 0 bases and 8 bases, there was a span of 14 bases. The germline CDR1 and CDR2 sequences are LGHNA and YSLEER. This chain's CDR3 is CASSQDVPPGDSPLHF. CDR3 in DNA: TGCGCCAGCAGCCAAGATGTGCCCCCCGGCGATTCACCCCTCCACTTT.

This chain links TRBV19 with TRBJ1-5; D uncertain. Per the germline V gene, CDR1 is LNHDA and CDR2 is SQIVND (reference sequence). This CDR3 comprises 15 residues. V was clipped by 6 bases and J by 0 bases, with 12 bases between them. The CDR3 coding sequence is TGTGCCAGTAGGTGGCAGAGATATAGCAATCAGCCCCAGCATTTT. Amino acid sequence: CASRWQRYSNQPQHF.

This chain connects TRBV5-4 to TRBJ2-7, with TRBD1 matching over 8 bases. CDR1 and CDR2 from the germline V gene are SGHNT and YYREEE (reference sequence). Trimming cost V 4 bases and J 2 bases; bases outside gene matches: 8. The CDR3 runs 15 residues. The CDR3 nucleotides read TGTGCCAGCAGCCTGGACGGGACAGGAACCTACGAGCAGTACTTC. It translates to CASSLDGTGTYEQYF.

The chain uses TRBV4-1 and TRBJ1-1, with a weak D call TRBD1 (5 bases). CDR3 length equals 16 residues. Trimming pared 4 bases from V and 0 bases from J, leaving 15 bases between. Germline V lookup: CDR1 MGHRA, CDR2 YSYEKL. In DNA form, the CDR3 reads TGCGCCAGCAGCCCAGGTGGGGCCCCTATGAACACTGAAGCTTTCTTT. It translates to CASSPGGAPMNTEAFF.

The chain recombines TRBV3-1 (or the pseudogene TRBV3-2) with TRBJ2-2; the D is unclear. V gave up 1 base and J gave up 7 bases, with 16 bases separating them. This CDR3 spans 16 amino acids. Germline values: CDR1 LGHDT, CDR2 YNNKEL (reference sequence). The CDR3 DNA follows: TGTGCCAGCAGCCAAGGTCCAAGGGCAGAGGACGGGGAGCTGTTTTTT. It yields the protein CASSQGPRAEDGELFF.

The rearrangement uses TRBV5-4 and TRBJ1-5, with D perhaps matching TRBD1 (5 bases). The germline gives CDR1 SGHNT, CDR2 YYREEE (reference sequence). Trimming left V 4 bases short and J 4 bases short, with 9 bases between. The CDR3 has 13 residues. The DNA of the CDR3 is TGTGCCAGCAGCGCAGACAGAAATCAGCCCCAGCATTTT. Translation gives CASSADRNQPQHF. Full variable domain (rest looked up from reference TRBV5-4 and TRBJ1-5): ETGVTQSPTHLIKTRGQQVTLRCSSQSGHNTVSWYQQALGQGPQFIFQYYREEENGRGNFPPRFSGLQFPNYSSELNVNALELDDSALYLCASSADRNQPQHFGDGTRLSIL.

The CDR3 loop reads CASSQELGNTIYF. In nucleotides, the CDR3 is TGTGCCAGCAGCCAGGAACTAGGAAACACCATATATTTT. V gene TRBV3-1 (or the pseudogene TRBV3-2) combines with J gene TRBJ1-3; D is undetermined. This CDR3 has 13 residues. CDR1 and CDR2 (germline): LGHDT, YNNKEL (reference sequence). Trimming shortened V by 3 bases and J by 4 bases, and 7 bases separated the two germline ends.

The chain carries TRBV4-2 and TRBJ2-1; perhaps TRBD1 as D (6 bases). V dropped 0 bases and J dropped 0 bases, with 9 bases sitting between them. CDR3 length: 16 amino acids. In germline, CDR1 is LGHNA, CDR2 YNFKEQ. In DNA form, the CDR3 reads TGTGCCAGCAGCCAAGAAAGGGGGAGCTCCTACAATGAGCAGTTCTTC. It codes for CASSQERGSSYNEQFF.

J is TRBJ2-5 and V is TRBV19, with TRBD2 matching 8 bases. Unmatched junction bases numbered 1, after V lost 3 bases and J lost 4 bases. Germline V CDR1 and CDR2: LNHDA, SQIVND (reference sequence). CDR3 length equals 13 residues. The CDR3 is CASSMAGGETQYF. The CDR3 nucleotides read TGTGCCAGTAGTATGGCGGGGGGAGAGACCCAGTACTTC.

This clone was picked up one time. This chain uses TRBV30 with TRBJ2-7; weak D call: TRBD2 (5 bases). Germline assignment: CDR1 GTSNPN and CDR2 SVGIG (reference sequence). Trimming removed 6 bases at V and 6 bases at J, with 12 bases between. The CDR3 contains 11 residues. The CDR3 coding sequence is TGTGCCTGCGGACTTGCCGGCGAGCAGTACTTC. Protein: CACGLAGEQYF.

This sequence joins TRBV6-5 and TRBJ2-1; D may be TRBD2 (6 bases). This CDR3 comprises 15 residues. V lost 8 bases and J 2 bases, leaving 16 bases between the germline ends. From germline, CDR1 is MNHEY and CDR2 SVGAGI. This chain's CDR3 is CASYGPGTAYNEQFF. The CDR3 region has the DNA TGTGCCAGCTATGGGCCCGGGACTGCCTACAATGAGCAGTTCTTC.

V and J are TRBV6-5 and TRBJ1-1; D is perhaps TRBD1 (5 bases). The CDR3 covers 13 residues. Germline CDR1 is MNHEY and CDR2 is SVGAGI. Trimming shortened V by 5 bases and J by 6 bases, and 13 bases separated the two germline ends. In DNA, the CDR3 is TGTGCCAGCAGTCGAAGGACAAATTCTGAAGCTTTCTTT. Translated, it gives CASSRRTNSEAFF.

J is TRBJ2-7 and V is TRBV28; D is possibly TRBD1 (6 bases). V lost 5 bases, J lost 0 bases, and 14 bases lay in between. Germline lookup yields CDR1 MDHEN and CDR2 SYDVKM. This CDR3 region has 15 residues. Here the CDR3 DNA reads TGTGCCAGCAGTCCAACAGGGTTTAGCTCCTACGAGCAGTACTTC. Protein: CASSPTGFSSYEQYF.

A remark on this clone: Other nucleotide sequences from this sample produce the same CDR3. This chain joins TRBV6-2 or TRBV6-3 and TRBJ1-5; TRBD1 matches 7 bases. Germline V gene lookup returns CDR1 MNHEY and CDR2 SVGEGT. The CDR3 sequence is 14 residues long. J lost 2 bases, V lost 5 bases, and 3 bases had no gene match. CDR3 amino acids: CASSLDRGNQPQHF. CDR3 nucleotides: TGTGCCAGCAGTCTCGACAGGGGCAATCAGCCCCAGCATTTT.

V and J are TRBV2 and TRBJ2-1, with D unresolved. This CDR3 comprises 13 residues. V was clipped by 6 bases and J by 10 bases, with 16 bases between them. Germline assignment: CDR1 SNHLY and CDR2 FYNNEI. The CDR3 DNA follows: TGTGCCAGCAGCGACCCCCCAGGTATCGAGCAGTTCTTC. Translation gives CASSDPPGIEQFF.

V gene TRBV2 combines with J gene TRBJ1-2, with TRBD1 identical over 7 bases. Germline V lookup: CDR1 SNHLY, CDR2 FYNNEI. Trimming cost V 6 bases and J 3 bases; bases outside gene matches: 7. The CDR3 contains 14 residues. The DNA of the CDR3 is TGTGCCAGCAGGCCCCCAGACAGGGACTATGGCTACACCTTC. This translates into CASRPPDRDYGYTF.